The 20 T cell receptor beta chains below were found in one sample sequenced in a study of cytomegalovirus exposure and HLA in healthy donors. PCR amplification relied on 60 Vbeta primers (plus 13 Jbeta primers). Here immunoSEQ multiplex PCR was the method, and the copy in TCRdb shows in-frame clones only, minus some. Of 100,000 or so clones listed, approximately 76% were seen once; the top ten hold around 4.4%. The sample was PBMCs. These receptor sequences come from a man aged 35-49 years in good health and CMV-seronegative.

The chain couples TRBV5-1 to TRBJ1-4; TRBD1 is a possible D gene (6 bases). Germline V gives CDR1 SGHRS, CDR2 YFSETQ. V shed 4 bases and J shed 8 bases, with 18 bases lying between them. The CDR3 sequence is 15 residues long. The CDR3 coding sequence is TGCGCCAGCAGCGCGGGCGGGGGGGCGCGAGAAAAACTGTTTTTT. This gives the protein CASSAGGGAREKLFF. The full variable domain, with the rest looked up from reference TRBV5-1 and TRBJ1-4, is KAGVTQTPRYLIKTRGQQVTLSCSPISGHRSVSWYQQTPGQGLQFLFEYFSETQRNKGNFPGRFSGRQFSNSRSEMNVSTLELGDSALYLCASSAGGGAREKLFFGSGTQLSVL.

The rearrangement links TRBV7-9 to TRBJ2-5; no clear D gene. V was shortened by 2 bases and J by 9 bases, with 19 bases between the two germline ends. The CDR3 sequence is 15 residues long. Germline loops: CDR1 SEHNR, CDR2 FQNEAQ (reference sequence). The CDR3 region is CASSLNPSLIGPQYF. The DNA for the CDR3 is TGTGCCAGCAGCTTAAACCCCTCCCTTATTGGGCCCCAGTACTTC.

This clone was detected only a few times. The chain uses TRBV5-6 and TRBJ1-1; 7 nucleotides match TRBD1. V gave up 0 bases and J gave up 4 bases; unmatched junction bases: 6. The CDR3 spans 15 residues. Looked up from germline, CDR1 is SGHDT and CDR2 is YYEEEE. CDR3 sequence: CASSLETGRVTEAFF. The CDR3 DNA reads TGTGCCAGCAGCTTGGAGACAGGGCGGGTCACTGAAGCTTTCTTT.

The chain uses TRBV9 and TRBJ2-3; 9 nucleotides align to TRBD2. With V trimmed by 0 bases and J by 0 bases, 11 bases remained unmatched. The germline CDR1 and CDR2 sequences are SGDLS and YYNGEE. The CDR3 covers 19 residues. CDR3 sequence reads: CASSVGPSGEMTSTDTQYF. The CDR3 nucleotides read TGTGCCAGCAGCGTAGGTCCTAGCGGGGAAATGACGAGCACAGATACGCAGTATTTT.

Regarding this clone: This sample includes further DNA sequences coding for the same CDR3. The chain employs TRBV28 and TRBJ1-6, with D perhaps matching TRBD1 (6 bases). The CDR3 runs to 15 residues. Germline V gene lookup returns CDR1 MDHEN and CDR2 SYDVKM. Trimming removed 6 bases at V and 3 bases at J, with 12 bases between. CDR3 DNA sequence: TGTGCCAGCAGCAGGACAGTAGGCTATAATTCACCCCTCCACTTT. It encodes CASSRTVGYNSPLHF.

This clone was found a few times. The chain has TRBV4-1 and TRBJ1-5; D possibly corresponds to TRBD1 (5 bases). V was pared by 1 base and J by 6 bases, with 7 bases between. Germline CDR1 reads MGHRA; CDR2 reads YSYEKL. This CDR3 spans 13 amino acids. This chain's CDR3 is CASSQGGVQPQHF. CDR3 nucleotides: TGCGCCAGCAGCCAAGGGGGGGTTCAGCCCCAGCATTTT.

This clone appeared a single time. The rearrangement links TRBV18 to TRBJ1-6, with a possible D match to TRBD1 (5 bases). CDR3 size: 15 residues. The V gene lost 6 bases and the J gene lost 7 bases, with 16 bases spanning the gap. Germline V gene sequence: CDR1 KGHSH, CDR2 LQKENI. The CDR3 region has the DNA TGTGCCAGCTCCCGGGAGGAGGCAGGGAATTCACCCCTCCACTTT. Protein sequence: CASSREEAGNSPLHF.

The chain carries TRBV7-6 and TRBJ2-1; TRBD2 aligns across 11 bases. This CDR3 comprises 18 residues. The ends lost 0 bases at V and 5 bases at J; junction bases unmatched: 9. CDR1 SGHVS and CDR2 FNYEAQ come from the germline V gene. The CDR3 DNA follows: TGTGCCAGCAGCTTAGCCTTCTCTAGCGGGGGGCCGGACAATGAGCAGTTCTTC. Amino acids: CASSLAFSSGGPDNEQFF.

The chain employs TRBV5-8 and TRBJ1-1; 7 bases map to TRBD1. Losses at the gene ends were 2 bases for V and 2 bases for J; bases not matched to a gene: 9. This CDR3 has 16 amino acids. In germline, CDR1 is SGHTS, CDR2 YDEGEE. The chain's CDR3 is CASSFPAGQRNTEAFF. CDR3 nucleotides: TGTGCCAGCAGCTTCCCGGCGGGACAGCGTAACACTGAAGCTTTCTTT.

The chain is built from TRBV5-1 and TRBJ2-4; D gene unclear. Trimming removed 7 bases at V and 0 bases at J, with 11 bases between. Germline CDR1 SGHRS, CDR2 YFSETQ. The CDR3 extends over 14 amino acids. The CDR3 region has the DNA TGCGCCAGCCAGCCAGGCGTAGCCAAAAACATTCAGTACTTC. Protein: CASQPGVAKNIQYF.

The CDR3 coding sequence is TGTGCCAGCAGCTTAGGGACAGGGACAAGCGATGGCTACACCTTC. This sequence encodes CASSLGTGTSDGYTF. The chain has TRBV7-9 and TRBJ1-2, with 8 positions matching TRBD1. The CDR3 has 15 residues. Germline V gene sequence: CDR1 SEHNR, CDR2 FQNEAQ (reference sequence). Trimming removed 1 base from V and 6 bases from J; junction bases left unmatched: 7.

The CDR3 loop reads CASSQEVQGAWGYTF. DNA of the CDR3: TGTGCCAGCAGCCAAGAGGTACAGGGGGCGTGGGGCTACACCTTC. The chain is built from TRBV4-2 and TRBJ1-2; the match to TRBD1 covers 9 bases. The CDR3 totals 15 residues. Germline-derived CDR1 and CDR2 are LGHNA and YNFKEQ. The junction had 7 bases not matched to a gene; V was cut back by 0 bases and J by 8 bases.

This CDR3 is CASSPSQGVTGELFF. In nucleotides, the CDR3 is TGCGCCAGCAGCCCATCACAGGGGGTTACCGGGGAGCTGTTTTTT. The J gene is TRBJ2-2, the V gene TRBV4-1, with 8 positions matching TRBD1. The ends lost 4 bases at V and 5 bases at J; junction bases unmatched: 6. In germline, CDR1 is MGHRA, CDR2 YSYEKL. This CDR3 contains 15 residues.

V gene TRBV2 combines with J gene TRBJ2-2, with no clear D. Germline V gene sequence: CDR1 SNHLY, CDR2 FYNNEI. Trimming removed 6 bases at V and 9 bases at J, with 14 bases between. This CDR3 is 13 amino acids long. CDR3 sequence: CASSRSGSWELFF. DNA for the CDR3: TGTGCCAGCAGCCGTTCCGGTTCTTGGGAGCTGTTTTTT. The full variable domain, its missing parts supplied by reference TRBV2 and TRBJ2-2, is EPEVTQTPSHQVTQMGQEVILRCVPISNHLYFYWYRQILGQKVEFLVSFYNNEISEKSEIFDDQFSVERPDGSNFTLKIRSTKLEDSAMYFCASSRSGSWELFFGEGSRLTVL.

This chain links TRBV5-1 with TRBJ2-3; TRBD2 matches at 8 bases. Germline CDR1 reads SGHRS; CDR2 reads YFSETQ. The CDR3 sequence is 14 residues long. V shed 0 bases and J 6 bases; nucleotides not matched to a gene: 3. In nucleotides, the CDR3 is TGCGCCAGCAGCTTGGCCGGGGGGGCTGATACGCAGTATTTT. It yields the protein CASSLAGGADTQYF.

The chain uses TRBV4-1 and TRBJ2-4, with TRBD2 as a possible D gene (6 bases). The CDR3 is 16 residues long. With 5 bases removed from V and 2 bases from J, the gap between germline ends came to 16 bases. CDR1 and CDR2 from the germline V gene are MGHRA and YSYEKL. DNA for the CDR3: TGCGCCAGCAGCTCTGGGGGGTTACGGACCAAAAACATTCAGTACTTC. Its translation is CASSSGGLRTKNIQYF.

This clone was detected only a few times. The V and J genes are TRBV7-2 and TRBJ1-1; D is unclear. With 2 bases removed from V and 1 base from J, the gap between germline ends came to 8 bases. The germline gives CDR1 SGHTA, CDR2 FQGNSA. The CDR3 loop spans 14 amino acids. CDR3 coding DNA: TGTGCCAGCAGCTTAAGCCGGGGGAACACTGAAGCTTTCTTT. Its translation: CASSLSRGNTEAFF.

This clone occurred a few times. The rearrangement joins TRBV7-2 to TRBJ2-7; tentative D call: TRBD1 (6 bases). The CDR3 is 13 amino acids. The V and J ends lost 5 bases and 3 bases respectively, with 11 bases between them. CDR1 SGHTA and CDR2 FQGNSA come from the germline V gene. CDR3 sequence: CASSPTGFYEQYV. DNA for the CDR3: TGTGCCAGCAGCCCGACAGGATTCTACGAGCAGTACGTC.

J is TRBJ2-7 and V is TRBV7-2, with 8 bases fitting TRBD2. Germline assignment: CDR1 SGHTA and CDR2 FQGNSA. CDR3 size: 14 residues. V lost 3 bases to trimming and J lost 3 bases; unmatched junction nucleotides: 4. The CDR3 protein is CASSFSTSGYEQYF. The CDR3 DNA is TGTGCCAGCAGCTTTAGTACTAGCGGCTACGAGCAGTACTTC.

The chain recombines TRBV18 with TRBJ2-1; no definite D call. The CDR3 is 15 residues long. The germline V gene encodes CDR1 KGHSH and CDR2 LQKENI. The V end was cut by 0 bases, the J end by 1 base, with 7 bases between. This chain's CDR3 is CASSPPARSYNEQFF. CDR3 in DNA: TGTGCCAGCTCACCACCGGCGAGGTCCTACAATGAGCAGTTCTTC.